This TCR beta chain is from a study of cytomegalovirus exposure and HLA in healthy donors. Broader study findings: By a later analysis, the bulk of CMV-associated TCR beta chains appeared HLA-restricted. Data from an earlier analysis indicated that most TCR beta V segments were productive either about 90% or about 30% of the time.

The study ran its PCR with 60 Vbeta and 13 Jbeta primers. Assay used: immunoSEQ multiplex PCR; TCRdb lists only in-frame clones, some missing. The table includes some 120,000 clones, 79% detected once. About this clone itself: Its antigen is not identified.

Material: PBMCs. The receptor was derived from a man aged 18 to 29 in good health and CMV-seronegative.

The CDR3 DNA follows: TGTGCCAGCAGTATAGCGGGAGTGGGCGGAGAGACCCAGTACTTC. Translation gives CASSIAGVGGETQYF. The rearrangement joins TRBV5-4 to TRBJ2-5; 9 bases line up with TRBD2. Germline trimming cut 5 bases from V and 4 bases from J; bases unmatched to any gene: 9. The CDR3 is 15 residues long. CDR1 is SGHNT, CDR2 YYREEE, per germline (reference sequence).